This T cell receptor (beta chain) came from a study of shared clonotypes between healthy human individuals. In the original processing: Filtering differed for immunoSEQ, which gave only junction sequences without quality scores. Produced via immunoSEQ multiplex PCR; TCRdb's table is partial and in-frame only. V and J calls and clone size come straight from that table; D and trimming were deduced from the DNA. This table holds about 820,000 clones, around 93% found once. Terminally differentiated effector memory CD45RA+ cells were left out of the naive CD8 fraction, which was CD45RO-negative and positively selected for CCR7. The sequence was collected from a man aged 30 to 39 in good health. The source material was naive CD8+ T cells sorted from blood.

CDR3 bases: TGTGCCAGCAGTAAGACAGGACAGGGTAGCTACGAGCAGTACTTC. Its protein product is CASSKTGQGSYEQYF. The genes are TRBV6-6 and TRBJ2-7; 8 bases line up with TRBD1. This CDR3 region has 15 residues. The trim removed 5 bases at V and 3 bases at J, leaving 9 bases unmatched. Germline-derived CDR1 and CDR2 are MNHNY and SVGAGI (reference sequence).